The 8 T cell receptor beta chains in this list originate from one sample, sequenced in a study of CD8+CD57+ T cells in acquired aplastic anemia. For CDR3 and TCR beta VDJ profiling, genomic DNA was the template used. TCRdb re-called the reads with MiXCR, one entry per CDR3 protein. The sample records tens of thousands of distinct CDR3 sequences, roughly 54% being singletons. The specimen was sorted CD4+, CD8+, or CD8+CD57+ T cells (not recorded which) from PBMCs. The receptors shown here come from a human donor in good health, serving as a control.

The V gene is TRBV29-1, the J gene TRBJ1-1, with D possibly matching TRBD1 (5 bases). The germline V gene encodes CDR1 SQVTM and CDR2 ANQGSEA. The CDR3 is 13 amino acids. The V end lost 5 bases, the J end lost 5 bases, and 15 bases lay between the germline ends. CDR3 amino acids: CSVLQDPKTEAFF. CDR3 nucleotide sequence: TGCAGCGTTCTACAGGACCCGAAGACTGAAGCTTTCTTT. Using reference TRBV29-1 and TRBJ1-1 for the parts outside the CDR3, the full variable domain is SAVISQKPSRDICQRGTSLTIQCQVDSQVTMMFWYRQQPGQSLTLIATANQGSEATYESGFVIDKFPISRPNLTFSTLTVSNMSPEDSSIYLCSVLQDPKTEAFFGQGTRLTVV.

The chain combines TRBV6-5 with TRBJ1-5, with D unclear. Trimming shortened V by 3 bases and J by 0 bases, and 6 bases separated the two germline ends. The germline CDR1 and CDR2 sequences are MNHEY and SVGAGI. This CDR3 spans 14 amino acids. The CDR3 sequence: CASSYGYSNQPQHF. The DNA for the CDR3 is TGTGCCAGCAGTTATGGATATAGCAATCAGCCCCAGCATTTT.

This clonotype counts as medium-sized. This sequence joins TRBV19 and TRBJ2-5; D remains ambiguous. This CDR3 is built from 13 residues. Germline V gene sequence: CDR1 LNHDA, CDR2 SQIVND (reference sequence). With 8 bases removed from V and 4 bases from J, the gap between germline ends came to 14 bases. CDR3 nucleotides: TGTGCCAGTGGGCCAAGGAAAGGAGAGACCCAGTACTTC. Translated, it gives CASGPRKGETQYF.

This clonotype was counted once. The chain uses TRBV11-1 and TRBJ2-3; D remains unclear. Germline V gene sequence: CDR1 SGHAT, CDR2 FQDESV (reference sequence). Trimming took 2 bases from V and 0 from J, leaving 12 bases between them. The CDR3 is 16 amino acids. The CDR3 protein is CASSLRLEVSTDTQYF. CDR3 coding DNA: TGTGCCAGCAGCTTAAGGCTGGAAGTTAGCACAGATACGCAGTATTTT.

This clonotype showed up many times. The CDR3 coding sequence is TGTGCCAGTAGTATAGGGGGACTAGCGGGACGGGATACGCAGTATTTT. Protein sequence: CASSIGGLAGRDTQYF. The chain combines TRBV19 with TRBJ2-3; 13 nucleotides align to TRBD2. CDR1 is LNHDA, CDR2 SQIVND, per germline (reference sequence). Germline trimming cut 1 base from V and 6 bases from J; bases unmatched to any gene: 4. The CDR3 is made up of 16 amino acids.

This clonotype has just one count. The chain is built from TRBV11-2 and TRBJ1-4; TRBD1 aligns across 7 bases. J lost 4 bases, V lost 5 bases, and 7 bases had no gene match. Germline CDR1 SGHAT, CDR2 FQNNGV. This CDR3 region has 15 residues. The CDR3 nucleotides are TGTGCCAGCAGCCCTCGGACAGGAAATAATGAAAAACTGTTTTTT. It is translated as CASSPRTGNNEKLFF.

The chain couples TRBV15 to TRBJ2-1; 9 nucleotides match TRBD2. CDR1 is LNHNV and CDR2 is YYDKDF in the germline V gene (reference sequence). Trimming removed 5 bases from V and 9 bases from J; junction bases left unmatched: 8. The CDR3 sequence is 14 residues long. This chain's CDR3 is CATSVKRGDGEQFF. CDR3 DNA sequence: TGTGCCACCAGCGTCAAGCGGGGGGACGGTGAGCAGTTCTTC. Full variable domain (remainder filled in from reference TRBV15 and TRBJ2-1): DAMVIQNPRYQVTQFGKPVTLSCSQTLNHNVMYWYQQKSSQAPKLLFHYYDKDFNNEADTPDNFQSRRPNTSFCFLDIRSPGLGDTAMYLCATSVKRGDGEQFFGPGTRLTVL.

Many counts were recorded for this clonotype. The chain carries TRBV4-1 and TRBJ2-1, with TRBD1 matching over 10 bases. The trim removed 0 bases at V and 6 bases at J, leaving 5 bases unmatched. CDR1 and CDR2 from the germline V gene are MGHRA and YSYEKL. This CDR3 is built from 16 residues. CDR3 in DNA: TGCGCCAGCAGCCAAGAGGGGGGACAGGGGTTCAATGAGCAGTTCTTC. Protein sequence: CASSQEGGQGFNEQFF.